One TCR beta chain is described in this entry. No antigen is known for it. The sample originates from a study of CD8 T cells in Susac syndrome. Unmatched junction bases numbered 6, after V lost 1 base and J lost 0 bases. Germline loops: CDR1 LNHNV, CDR2 YYDKDF (reference sequence). This CDR3 is built from 17 residues. RNA amounts of roughly 0.45 to 1 ug underwent reverse transcription with random hexamers. Amplification of TCR beta CDR3 spanned 54 Vbeta and 13 Jbeta via immunoSEQ multiplex PCR. TCRdb re-analysed the immunoSEQ multiplex PCR reads in MiXCR, keeping a single row per CDR3 protein. The sample has 250,000 to 300,000 distinct CDR3 sequences; approximately 90% are singletons. Points from the study as a whole: As the study acknowledged, the number of individuals in its TCR sequencing and HLA analysis was relatively small.

In the multiple sclerosis control group, patients were treatment-naive and had stable or active relapsing-remitting disease. Negative isolation yielded CD8+ and CD4+ T cells; FACS enriched TEMRA cells. This TCR was recovered from a human donor with multiple sclerosis. The sample was CD8+ T cells from PBMCs. The chain has TRBV15 and TRBJ1-3, with 7 bases matching TRBD1. DNA of the CDR3: TGTGCCACCAGCAGAGCCCAGGGGGAGGTCTCTGGAAACACCATATATTTT. Translating it yields CATSRAQGEVSGNTIYF.